A single sample is the source of the 13 T cell receptor beta chains below, sequenced in a study of monozygotic twins with inflammatory bowel disease. TCRdb re-called the 5' RACE reads; one entry per CDR3 protein, DNA not given. This sample's clone table lists about 440,000 distinct CDR3 sequences. The specimen sequenced was blood. These receptors were collected from a human donor with ulcerative colitis or Crohn's disease, or a healthy co-twin of an affected twin (not recorded which).

The chain carries TRBV6-5 and TRBJ2-3; the TCRdb call, TRBD2, lacks DNA for checking. The CDR3 spans 16 residues. The germline gives CDR1 MNHEY, CDR2 SVGAGI. The CDR3 loop is CASSYYRGAGTDTQYF.

V usage is TRBV7-2 and J usage is TRBJ2-7; checking the TCRdb D call of TRBD1 is not possible without DNA. This CDR3 has 14 amino acids. Germline-derived CDR1 and CDR2 are SGHTA and FQGNSA. The CDR3 spells CASSQSGTVYEQYF.

The chain has TRBV5-1 and TRBJ2-1; the TCRdb call, TRBD1, lacks DNA for checking. Per the germline V gene, CDR1 is SGHRS and CDR2 is YFSETQ. The CDR3 is 19 residues long. CDR3 loop: CASSSSDRSTLNSYNEQFF.

The chain is built from TRBV7-2 and TRBJ1-2. The CDR3 sequence is 13 residues long. CDR1 is SGHTA, CDR2 FQGNSA, per germline. The CDR3 reads CASSLEGLSSYTF.

V is TRBV7-3 and J is TRBJ2-7; TCRdb selects TRBD2, and the lack of DNA leaves this call unchecked. The CDR3 totals 15 residues. The V gene's germline CDR1 is SGHTA and CDR2 FQGTGA. CDR3 loop: CASSKLLGEAYEQYF.

The chain joins TRBV2 to TRBJ2-2; TCRdb reports TRBD1, a call that lacks DNA to check it against. CDR1 is SNHLY and CDR2 is FYNNEI in the germline V gene. The CDR3 extends over 15 amino acids. CDR3 protein: CASSEIQGNTGELFF.

The chain is built from TRBV12-3 or TRBV12-4 and TRBJ2-1; the D call from TCRdb, TRBD1, cannot be confirmed without DNA. The CDR3 consists of 14 residues. CDR3 region: CASGLGTGGREQFF.

The chain recombines TRBV5-1 with TRBJ2-7; TCRdb reports TRBD2, a call that lacks DNA to check it against. The germline V gene has CDR1 SGHRS and CDR2 YFSETQ. The CDR3 loop spans 13 amino acids. The CDR3 loop is CASSFMEGNEQYF. Full variable domain (remainder filled in from reference TRBV5-1 and TRBJ2-7): KAGVTQTPRYLIKTRGQQVTLSCSPISGHRSVSWYQQTPGQGLQFLFEYFSETQRNKGNFPGRFSGRQFSNSRSEMNVSTLELGDSALYLCASSFMEGNEQYFGPGTRLTVT.

The chain links TRBV2 to TRBJ1-2. CDR1 SNHLY and CDR2 FYNNEI come from the germline V gene. The CDR3 is 11 amino acids. The CDR3 loop reads CASKWEDGYTF.

J is TRBJ1-1 and V is TRBV20-1. The CDR3 is 11 residues long. The V gene's germline CDR1 is DFQATT and CDR2 SNEGSKA (reference sequence). Here the CDR3 reads CSASTFTEAFF.

The chain recombines TRBV14 with TRBJ1-2; TCRdb names TRBD1, which stays unverified in the absence of DNA. This CDR3 contains 13 residues. The germline V gene has CDR1 SGHDN and CDR2 FVKESK. The CDR3 is CASSYRANYGYTF.

CDR3: CASSPLAGGLADTQYF. J is TRBJ2-3 and V is TRBV12-3 or TRBV12-4; TCRdb's D gene call, TRBD2, goes unchecked for lack of DNA. The CDR3 contains 16 residues.

V is TRBV5-1 and J is TRBJ2-6; TCRdb calls TRBD1, which cannot be checked without DNA. Germline V gene lookup returns CDR1 SGHRS and CDR2 YFSETQ. The CDR3 extends over 16 amino acids. CDR3 sequence reads: CASSWTGDSGANVLTF.